This T cell receptor (beta chain) is from a study of blood T cell repertoires in COVID-19. Study summary: The cDNA or gDNA used as material had been derived from T cells, B-cell-depleted T cells, or PBMCs.

Authors' analysis steps: Nucleated cell number was recorded as an estimate derived from reference gene primer amplification. Profiled with immunoSEQ multiplex PCR; TCRdb holds only in-frame clones, not every one. V, J and clone size are taken as reported in that table, and D and trimming were inferred from the DNA itself. This sample carries 250,000 to 300,000 clones, around 86% of them seen once, and the ten largest clones take 3.6%. This TCR came from a young man with active or convalescent COVID-19. Sequenced material: peripheral blood.

For the CDR3, the DNA is TGTGCCAGCAGCAATCAACAGGGCACCTACGAGCAGTACTTC. This gives the protein CASSNQQGTYEQYF. This rearrangement joins TRBV21-1 to TRBJ2-7; TRBD1, as called in the table, went unchecked against the DNA. TRBV21-1 is a pseudogene. This CDR3 is 14 amino acids long.